Each of the 5 T cell receptor beta chains below was sequenced from the same sample in a study of T cells after yellow fever vaccination. TCRdb independently ran MiXCR on the 5' RACE reads; one entry per CDR3 protein. The sample has approximately 90,000 distinct CDR3 sequences; about 14% are singletons. Specimen: CD8+ T cells not binding an NS4B(214-222) dextramer, sorted from PBMCs, collected approximately 22 days after the first yellow fever vaccination. Receptors were obtained from a man aged 18 to 29 who received the YFV17D yellow fever vaccine.

This clonotype has just a few counts. The rearrangement uses TRBV4-2 and TRBJ2-3; TRBD2 matches at 7 bases. This CDR3 spans 17 amino acids. V lost 1 base, J lost 0 bases, and 7 bases stayed unmatched. From germline, CDR1 is LGHNA and CDR2 YNFKEQ. The CDR3 DNA reads as TGTGCCAGCAGCCAAGGGCCTAGCGGAGTAAGCACAGATACGCAGTATTTT. Translation gives CASSQGPSGVSTDTQYF.

The chain joins TRBV30 to TRBJ2-7; TRBD1 agrees at 8 bases. Germline assignment: CDR1 GTSNPN and CDR2 SVGIG (reference sequence). This CDR3 has 15 amino acids. V dropped 2 bases and J dropped 3; count of bases not matched to a gene: 9. For the CDR3, the DNA is TGTGCCTGGAGTAACAGGGACAGGCCTTTCTACGAGCAGTACTTC. Encoded protein: CAWSNRDRPFYEQYF. The whole variable domain, filled in from reference TRBV30 and TRBJ2-7, reads SQTIHQWPATLVQPVGSPLSLECTVEGTSNPNLYWYRQAAGRGLQLLFYSVGIGQISSEVPQNLSASRPQDRQFILSSKKLLLSDSGFYLCAWSNRDRPFYEQYFGPGTRLTVT.

There are a few counts of this clonotype. The gene calls are TRBV12-3 or TRBV12-4 and TRBJ1-1; D gene uncertain. Between the trimmed V and J ends, which lost 7 bases and 4 bases, there was a span of 7 bases. The CDR3 totals 11 residues. CDR3 coding DNA: TGTGCCAGCACCGTGGGCACTGAAGCTTTCTTT. It yields the protein CASTVGTEAFF.

This chain connects TRBV4-1 to TRBJ1-5; TRBD1 aligns across 10 bases. CDR1 and CDR2 (germline): MGHRA, YSYEKL. The CDR3 has 19 amino acids. The trim removed 3 bases at V and 0 bases at J, leaving 11 bases unmatched. DNA for the CDR3: TGCGCCAGCAGCCATTTACCGGGACAGGGGTTATATAGCAATCAGCCCCAGCATTTT. Protein sequence: CASSHLPGQGLYSNQPQHF.

This chain joins TRBV14 and TRBJ2-7; possibly TRBD1 or TRBD2 for D (5 bases each). Trimming pared 2 bases from V and 5 bases from J, leaving 16 bases between. The CDR3 consists of 15 residues. Germline V gene lookup returns CDR1 SGHDN and CDR2 FVKESK. CDR3 region: CASSQQGTSFHEQYV. In DNA, the CDR3 is TGTGCCAGCAGCCAACAAGGGACCTCCTTCCACGAGCAGTACGTC.